The TCR beta chain under discussion was sequenced for a study of T-cell reconstitution after alpha-beta-depleted transplantation in children. This clonotype appeared many times. The antigen remains undetermined. The study, taken as a whole, reports: Where some patients showed high TCRbeta diversity at day 60, it came from recipient T cells and thymic progenitors that had survived. One year post-transplant, T-cell counts and diversity were largely derived from T cells produced anew. Reportedly, alpha-beta T cells present about two months post-transplant originated from several hundred expanded clones of graft origin.

Preparation of the TCRbeta library was carried out with unique molecular identifiers. TCRdb called the PCR reads again in MiXCR, with one record for every CDR3 protein. The sample includes 200,000 to 250,000 distinct CDR3 sequences, approximately 10% of them seen just once. The receptor was isolated from a child less than two years old with acute myeloid leukemia, due to receive a stem cell transplant. The sample consisted of PBMCs, taken before TCRalphabeta/CD19-depleted stem cell transplant.

The CDR3 DNA follows: TGCAGTGCTGACCCCCCGGGGCATGCTAATGAAAAACTGTTTTTT. Translating gives CSADPPGHANEKLFF. This chain links TRBV20-1 with TRBJ1-4; a weak D match, TRBD1 (5 bases). CDR1 DFQATT and CDR2 SNEGSKA come from the germline V gene (reference sequence). This CDR3 has 15 residues. With 5 bases removed from V and 3 bases from J, the gap between germline ends came to 16 bases.